Each of the 11 T cell receptor beta chains below was sequenced from the same sample in a study of blood T cell repertoires in COVID-19. TCRdb keeps only in-frame clones here, not all; method: immunoSEQ multiplex PCR. This table has 210,000 or so clones, roughly 86% appearing once. Sequenced sample: peripheral blood. Receptors were obtained from a woman aged 50 to 60 with active or convalescent COVID-19.

This clone was seen just once. The chain joins TRBV18 to TRBJ1-2; a weak D match, TRBD1 (6 bases). Germline V gene lookup returns CDR1 KGHSH and CDR2 LQKENI. V lost 6 bases to trimming and J lost 6 bases, with 14 bases between them. The CDR3 runs 13 residues. The CDR3 sequence is CASSPNRDNGYTF. The CDR3, as DNA: TGTGCCAGCTCTCCGAACAGGGACAATGGCTACACCTTC.

This chain joins TRBV5-1 and TRBJ2-5; D might be TRBD1 (5 bases). The CDR3 has 13 amino acids. The V and J ends lost 0 bases and 3 bases respectively, with 6 bases between them. CDR1 and CDR2 (germline): SGHRS, YFSETQ. Here the CDR3 DNA reads TGCGCCAGCAGCTTGGGCAGGGAAGAGACCCAGTACTTC. Protein product: CASSLGREETQYF.

The V call is TRBV6-4, the J call TRBJ2-3, with TRBD2 matching 8 bases. The CDR3 has 15 amino acids. CDR1 is MRHNA, CDR2 SNTAGT, per germline. V lost 2 bases, J lost 4 bases, and 5 bases stayed unmatched. The CDR3 DNA follows: TGTGCCAGCAGTGACCGTAGCGGGGACTCAGATACGCAGTATTTT. It encodes CASSDRSGDSDTQYF.

This chain links TRBV11-2 with TRBJ2-3; TRBD1 is a possible D gene (5 bases). V lost 1 base and J lost 0, with 14 bases in between. The V gene's germline CDR1 is SGHAT and CDR2 FQNNGV. The CDR3 sequence is 17 residues long. The CDR3 is CASSLVSGMVSTDTQYF. DNA of the CDR3: TGTGCCAGCAGCTTAGTTTCAGGGATGGTCAGCACAGATACGCAGTATTTT.

V is TRBV6-5 and J is TRBJ2-7, with TRBD1 matching over 9 bases. With V trimmed by 4 bases and J by 4 bases, 5 bases remained unmatched. Germline CDR1 and CDR2: MNHEY and SVGAGI. There are 14 residues in the CDR3. CDR3 sequence reads: CASSSDGQGYEQYF. In DNA form, the CDR3 reads TGTGCCAGCAGTTCCGACGGACAGGGGTACGAGCAGTACTTC.

The V call is TRBV2, the J call TRBJ2-1, with 9 positions matching TRBD2. The length of the CDR3 is 12 residues. The J segment lost 9 bases and the V segment lost 8 bases, leaving 5 bases of the junction unmatched. CDR1 and CDR2 from the germline V gene are SNHLY and FYNNEI. The CDR3 DNA is TGTGCCAGCGGGGGACTAGCCGCTGAGCAGTTCTTC. Its translation: CASGGLAAEQFF. The variable domain in full, completed from reference TRBV2 and TRBJ2-1, reads EPEVTQTPSHQVTQMGQEVILRCVPISNHLYFYWYRQILGQKVEFLVSFYNNEISEKSEIFDDQFSVERPDGSNFTLKIRSTKLEDSAMYFCASGGLAAEQFFGPGTRLTVL.

The chain carries TRBV19 and TRBJ2-1; TRBD2 might be the D (6 bases). Trimming stripped 6 bases from V and 5 bases from J, with 14 bases between. Germline V CDR1 and CDR2: LNHDA, SQIVND (reference sequence). The CDR3 totals 14 residues. CDR3 amino acids: CASSPSGGNNEQFF. Written as DNA, the CDR3 is TGTGCCAGTAGCCCCTCCGGGGGAAACAATGAGCAGTTCTTC. The full variable domain, in which reference TRBV19 and TRBJ2-1 provide the parts outside the CDR3, is DGGITQSPKYLFRKEGQNVTLSCEQNLNHDAMYWYRQDPGQGLRLIYYSQIVNDFQKGDIAEGYSVSREKKESFPLTVTSAQKNPTAFYLCASSPSGGNNEQFFGPGTRLTVL.

This clone occurred a few times. This chain links TRBV9 with TRBJ2-1, with 13 bases matching TRBD2. The CDR3 length is 19 residues. V shed 4 bases and J 7 bases; nucleotides not matched to a gene: 17. In germline, CDR1 is SGDLS, CDR2 YYNGEE. In DNA, the CDR3 is TGTGCCAGCAGCAAGGGACTAGCGGGACCCTCCAGATTGGGTAATGAGCAGTTCTTC. This sequence encodes CASSKGLAGPSRLGNEQFF.

As regards this clone: The same CDR3 also results from other DNA sequences found in this sample. V is TRBV7-2 and J is TRBJ1-3; 10 positions agree with TRBD1. From germline, CDR1 is SGHTA and CDR2 FQGNSA. The length of the CDR3 is 13 residues. After removal of 4 bases from V and 7 bases from J, the junction contained 1 base not matched to a gene. The CDR3 DNA sequence: TGTGCCAGCAGCTGGGACAGGGGTAACACCATATATTTT. This translates into CASSWDRGNTIYF.

This rearrangement joins TRBV27 to TRBJ2-2; 11 bases are a match to TRBD2. With 5 bases clipped from V and 6 bases from J, the junction kept 2 bases outside the gene matches. The germline CDR1 and CDR2 sequences are MNHEY and SMNVEV (reference sequence). CDR3 length: 14 amino acids. The CDR3 region has the DNA TGTGCCAGCAGTCCTAGCGGGGGGCCCGGGGAGCTGTTTTTT. Amino acids: CASSPSGGPGELFF.

This clone was counted at least ten times. The rearrangement links TRBV5-1 to TRBJ1-1, with 9 bases that match TRBD1. The trim removed 4 bases at V and 0 bases at J, leaving 7 bases unmatched. The CDR3 contains 16 residues. Germline loops: CDR1 SGHRS, CDR2 YFSETQ. The CDR3 region is CASSAGTGSLNTEAFF. The CDR3 nucleotides read TGCGCCAGCAGCGCCGGGACAGGGAGCCTGAACACTGAAGCTTTCTTT.